Following are 22 T cell receptor beta chains from one sample sequenced in a study of cytomegalovirus exposure and HLA in healthy donors. 13 Jbeta primers and 60 Vbeta primers were used for the PCR. This table comes from immunoSEQ multiplex PCR, and its TCRdb copy is limited to in-frame clones, with some not included. The sample lists 150,000 to 200,000 clones, roughly 80% occurring once. The specimen was PBMCs. These TCRs come from a man younger than 35 in good health and CMV-seronegative.

The chain joins TRBV11-2 to TRBJ2-2; D possibly corresponds to TRBD2 (5 bases). Trimming removed 5 bases at V and 3 bases at J, with 13 bases between. Germline CDR1 is SGHAT and CDR2 is FQNNGV. The CDR3 totals 15 residues. CDR3 sequence (DNA): TGTGCCAGCAGCCAAGGCCGGGATCACACCGGGGAGCTGTTTTTT. It translates to CASSQGRDHTGELFF.

This clone was found once. The chain recombines TRBV27 with TRBJ1-2; TRBD1 agrees at 7 bases. Trimming cost V 1 base and J 4 bases; bases outside gene matches: 3. Germline V CDR1 and CDR2: MNHEY, SMNVEV (reference sequence). The CDR3 loop spans 14 amino acids. Here the CDR3 reads CASSLYAGGYGYTF. The DNA for the CDR3 is TGTGCCAGCAGTTTATATGCAGGGGGCTATGGCTACACCTTC.

The chain joins TRBV18 to TRBJ1-2; possibly TRBD1 for D (6 bases). The CDR3 runs to 13 residues. V was trimmed by 5 bases and J by 4 bases, leaving 11 bases between them. In germline, CDR1 is KGHSH, CDR2 LQKENI. The DNA of the CDR3 is TGTGCCAGCTCATCGGACAGAGTCTATGGCTACACCTTC. Its protein product is CASSSDRVYGYTF.

The J gene is TRBJ1-2, the V gene TRBV7-2; D is unresolved. The CDR3 is 14 amino acids. The V end was cut by 6 bases, the J end by 4 bases, with 15 bases between. Germline V gene sequence: CDR1 SGHTA, CDR2 FQGNSA. CDR3: CASRPHPAAYGYTF. The CDR3 region has the DNA TGTGCCAGCAGGCCACACCCGGCGGCCTATGGCTACACCTTC. Supplemented by reference TRBV7-2 and TRBJ1-2, the full variable domain reads GAGVSQSPSNKVTEKGKDVELRCDPISGHTALYWYRQSLGQGLEFLIYFQGNSAPDKSGLPSDRFSAERTGGSVSTLTIQRTQQEDSAVYLCASRPHPAAYGYTFGSGTRLTVV.

The chain has TRBV5-4 and TRBJ2-4; TRBD1 matches 8 bases. The trim removed 1 base at V and 6 bases at J, leaving 0 bases unmatched. From germline, CDR1 is SGHNT and CDR2 YYREEE (reference sequence). The CDR3 sequence is 13 residues long. The CDR3, as DNA: TGTGCCAGCAGCTTGACAGGGGGAAACATTCAGTACTTC. It is translated as CASSLTGGNIQYF.

This clone was picked up one time. An end of the junction differs from the germline gene, which may be a read error. The chain couples TRBV7-7 to TRBJ2-2, with D tentatively TRBD1 (7 bases). From germline, CDR1 is SSHAT and CDR2 FNYEAQ (reference sequence). This CDR3 is 13 amino acids long. The CDR3 loop reads CASSLAPGQRLFF. The CDR3 nucleotides read TGTGCTAGCAGCCTAGCGCCGGGACAGCGGCTGTTTTTT.

The chain employs TRBV5-5 and TRBJ2-3, with 13 nucleotides matching TRBD2. The V segment lost 1 base and the J segment 5 bases; nucleotides outside the gene matches: 1. Germline CDR1 and CDR2: SGHKS and YYEKEE (reference sequence). The length of the CDR3 is 15 residues. The CDR3 sequence: CASSLTSGRGDTQYF. CDR3 nucleotides: TGTGCCAGCAGCTTGACTAGCGGGAGGGGAGATACGCAGTATTTT.

The gene calls are TRBV4-3 and TRBJ2-1, with TRBD2 identical over 9 bases. The V segment lost 0 bases and the J segment 6 bases; nucleotides outside the gene matches: 6. The CDR3 consists of 16 residues. The germline V gene has CDR1 LGHNA and CDR2 YSLEER. This chain's CDR3 is CASSQDQREAFNEQFF. The CDR3 DNA is TGCGCCAGCAGCCAAGATCAGCGGGAGGCTTTCAATGAGCAGTTCTTC.

This chain uses TRBV5-1 with TRBJ1-1; 7 bases are shared with TRBD1. CDR1 is SGHRS and CDR2 is YFSETQ in the germline V gene. Losses at the gene ends were 0 bases for V and 1 base for J; bases not matched to a gene: 3. The CDR3 loop spans 15 amino acids. This chain's CDR3 is CASSLVAGGNTEAFF. The CDR3 region has the DNA TGCGCCAGCAGCTTGGTAGCAGGGGGGAACACTGAAGCTTTCTTT.

For this clone: One junction end does not reproduce the germline sequence, and a read error may be involved. The chain combines TRBV7-9 with TRBJ1-2; a possible D gene is TRBD1 (6 bases). The CDR3 contains 16 residues. CDR1 is SEHNR and CDR2 is FQNEAQ in the germline V gene (reference sequence). The CDR3 nucleotides are TGTTCCAGCAGTTACCTAGGGGACACAACCAGCTATGGCTACACCTTC. Encoded protein: CSSSYLGDTTSYGYTF.

The rearrangement uses TRBV6-5 and TRBJ2-1; tentatively, D is TRBD2 (6 bases). Trimming removed 0 bases at V and 5 bases at J, with 11 bases between. This CDR3 contains 15 residues. Germline CDR1 and CDR2: MNHEY and SVGAGI. CDR3 residues: CASSYSSTGDNEQFF. The CDR3 coding sequence is TGTGCCAGCAGTTACTCGTCGACGGGGGACAATGAGCAGTTCTTC.

CDR3 in DNA: TGTGCCAGCAGCCCAGATAGCGGGAGCTCCTACAATGAGCAGTTCTTC. It yields the protein CASSPDSGSSYNEQFF. The chain carries TRBV7-2 and TRBJ2-1, with 9 bases aligning to TRBD2. This CDR3 is 16 amino acids long. Per germline, CDR1 SGHTA and CDR2 FQGNSA. V was pared by 5 bases and J by 0 bases, with 5 bases of the junction left unmatched.

The table lists this clone with a count of one. This chain uses TRBV7-2 with TRBJ1-1, with D perhaps matching TRBD1 (5 bases). Trimming left V 5 bases short and J 8 bases short, with 15 bases between. Germline assignment: CDR1 SGHTA and CDR2 FQGNSA. The CDR3 spans 13 residues. In DNA form, the CDR3 reads TGTGCCAGCAGCCCCTCAATGGGGCGGGAAGCTTTCTTT. The encoded protein is CASSPSMGREAFF.

Comment on this clone: This specimen includes other DNA sequences encoding the same CDR3. This chain connects TRBV5-1 to TRBJ2-1; 8 bases map to TRBD2. The trim removed 3 bases at V and 4 bases at J, leaving 3 bases unmatched. Germline V gene sequence: CDR1 SGHRS, CDR2 YFSETQ. CDR3 length: 14 residues. As DNA, the CDR3 is TGCGCCAGCAGCTCCAGCGGGGGATACAATGAGCAGTTCTTC. Its protein product is CASSSSGGYNEQFF.

The chain joins TRBV5-6 to TRBJ1-2, with 7 bases fitting TRBD1. Germline CDR1 is SGHDT and CDR2 is YYEEEE. Unmatched junction bases numbered 11, after V lost 2 bases and J lost 1 base. This CDR3 comprises 17 residues. The CDR3 DNA reads TGTGCCAGCAGCTTACCGGGACAGCTTTCGAATAACTATGGCTACACCTTC. Amino acid sequence: CASSLPGQLSNNYGYTF.

J is TRBJ1-3 and V is TRBV6-1; no clear D. V was shortened by 1 base and J by 6 bases, with 7 bases between the two germline ends. Germline V lookup: CDR1 MNHNS, CDR2 SASEGT. The CDR3 contains 13 residues. The CDR3 bases are TGTGCCAGCAGTGAAGGGAGTTCAAACACCATATATTTT. Translation gives CASSEGSSNTIYF.

V is TRBV28 and J is TRBJ1-3, with TRBD1 matching over 11 bases. J gave up 6 bases and V 6 bases, and 4 bases lay outside the gene matches. The CDR3 contains 14 residues. CDR1 MDHEN and CDR2 SYDVKM come from the germline V gene. As DNA, the CDR3 is TGTGCCAGCAGCCGGACAGGGGGCGAAAACACCATATATTTT. It encodes CASSRTGGENTIYF.

The chain combines TRBV19 with TRBJ2-7, with D possibly being TRBD2 (5 bases). The germline V and J ends were trimmed by 3 bases and 3 bases, with 18 bases remaining between them. The CDR3 contains 16 residues. The germline gives CDR1 LNHDA, CDR2 SQIVND (reference sequence). The CDR3 region has the DNA TGTGCCAGTAGTATCTATCCGGGATCGACGCTCTACGAGCAGTACTTC. Translation gives CASSIYPGSTLYEQYF.

The chain combines TRBV9 with TRBJ2-1; 8 bases are a match to TRBD2. The CDR3 has 16 residues. Germline lookup yields CDR1 SGDLS and CDR2 YYNGEE. V was clipped by 4 bases and J by 0 bases; unmatched bases: 6. The DNA for the CDR3 is TGTGCCAGCAGCCCGCCGGGGGGGGGCTCCTACAATGAGCAGTTCTTC. It codes for CASSPPGGGSYNEQFF.

The chain carries TRBV28 and TRBJ2-7; 7 nucleotides line up with TRBD2. Germline loops: CDR1 MDHEN, CDR2 SYDVKM. CDR3 length: 17 amino acids. V shed 3 bases, J shed 0 bases, and the junction held 11 bases outside the gene matches. CDR3 sequence (DNA): TGTGCCAGCAGTTTCAGGCTAGCGGACCTCAGCTCCTACGAGCAGTACTTC. It translates to CASSFRLADLSSYEQYF. The full variable domain, in which reference TRBV28 and TRBJ2-7 provide the parts outside the CDR3, is DVKVTQSSRYLVKRTGEKVFLECVQDMDHENMFWYRQDPGLGLRLIYFSYDVKMKEKGDIPEGYSVSREKKERFSLILESASTNQTSMYLCASSFRLADLSSYEQYFGPGTRLTVT.

The rearrangement uses TRBV28 and TRBJ2-2; weak D call: TRBD1 (6 bases). The CDR3 runs to 13 residues. Per the germline V gene, CDR1 is MDHEN and CDR2 is SYDVKM. V was pared by 8 bases and J by 3 bases, with 10 bases between. CDR3 in DNA: TGTGCCAGCCTCTACAGGGACACCGGGGAGCTGTTTTTT. Amino acid sequence: CASLYRDTGELFF.

This clone was detected only once. The V call is TRBV25-1, the J call TRBJ2-3; 8 bases agree with TRBD2. This CDR3 is built from 18 residues. The germline gives CDR1 MGHDK, CDR2 SYGVNS. V lost 5 bases, J lost 0 bases, and 13 bases stayed unmatched. The CDR3 spells CASSTQAGVVGSTDTQYF. DNA of the CDR3: TGTGCCAGCAGTACCCAAGCGGGAGTTGTAGGAAGCACAGATACGCAGTATTTT.